A single sample gave rise to the 20 T cell receptor beta chains below, sequenced in a study of blood T cell repertoires in COVID-19. Sequencing used immunoSEQ multiplex PCR; TCRdb keeps in-frame clones, though not all of them. The sample has tens of thousands of clones; just under 80% are singletons. What was sequenced was peripheral blood. The receptors come from a human donor with active or convalescent COVID-19. The donor label of this sample is uncertain.

The count of this clone is one. The chain combines TRBV5-1 with TRBJ2-7; maybe TRBD1 (6 bases). The CDR3 has 14 residues. V lost 7 bases and J 6 bases, leaving 20 bases between the germline ends. The germline gives CDR1 SGHRS, CDR2 YFSETQ. This CDR3 reads CASRAQVGAGEQYF. The CDR3 DNA reads as TGCGCCAGCCGGGCTCAGGTGGGGGCCGGCGAGCAGTACTTC.

This chain uses TRBV7-8 with TRBJ2-1, with 8 bases identical to TRBD1. Germline CDR1 SGHVS, CDR2 FQNEAQ. This CDR3 has 15 amino acids. V shed 5 bases, J shed 7 bases, and the junction held 10 bases outside the gene matches. Here the CDR3 DNA reads TGTGCCAGCAGCCTTGGACAGGGTAGTGGGAATGAGCAGTTCTTC. Translation gives CASSLGQGSGNEQFF.

The chain couples TRBV9 to TRBJ2-1, with 8 bases aligning to TRBD2. Germline V gene data show CDR1 as SGDLS and CDR2 as YYNGEE. The CDR3 covers 16 residues. With V trimmed by 4 bases and J by 4 bases, 10 bases remained unmatched. CDR3 sequence: CASSYSGRGAYNEQFF. As DNA, the CDR3 is TGTGCCAGCAGCTACAGCGGGAGAGGAGCGTACAATGAGCAGTTCTTC.

The gene calls are TRBV14 and TRBJ1-4, with 10 bases lining up with TRBD1. J was trimmed by 7 bases and V by 4 bases; bases with no gene match: 6. Germline CDR1 SGHDN, CDR2 FVKESK. This CDR3 is 15 amino acids long. The CDR3 loop reads CASSPRTGGSEKLFF. For the CDR3, the DNA is TGTGCCAGCAGCCCTAGGACAGGGGGAAGTGAAAAACTGTTTTTT.

The chain couples TRBV7-2 to TRBJ1-5; maybe TRBD1 (6 bases). This CDR3 comprises 16 residues. Germline V gives CDR1 SGHTA, CDR2 FQGNSA. Trimming removed 6 bases at V and 0 bases at J, with 15 bases between. In DNA, the CDR3 is TGTGCCAGCAGTCTACAGGGCCTTTATAGCAATCAGCCCCAGCATTTT. Translating it yields CASSLQGLYSNQPQHF.

This clone was detected only a few times. The rearrangement joins TRBV3-1 (or the pseudogene TRBV3-2) to TRBJ2-1; D gene uncertain. V lost 4 bases, J lost 9 bases, and 13 bases lay in between. This CDR3 region has 13 residues. Germline V gives CDR1 LGHDT, CDR2 YNNKEL (reference sequence). The CDR3 sequence is CASSPQSAAEQFF. The DNA of the CDR3 is TGTGCCAGCAGCCCTCAGTCGGCGGCTGAGCAGTTCTTC.

J is TRBJ1-6 and V is TRBV27; the match to TRBD1 covers 7 bases. Germline CDR1 is MNHEY and CDR2 is SMNVEV (reference sequence). The CDR3 contains 12 residues. The junction had 0 bases not matched to a gene; V was cut back by 6 bases and J by 7 bases. The CDR3 loop reads CASRGQNSPLHF. As DNA, the CDR3 is TGTGCCAGCAGGGGACAGAATTCACCCCTCCACTTT.

The chain carries TRBV3-1 (or the pseudogene TRBV3-2) and TRBJ2-7; possible D gene TRBD2, 5 bases. Trimming shortened V by 1 base and J by 4 bases, and 11 bases separated the two germline ends. This CDR3 is built from 14 residues. CDR1 and CDR2 (germline): LGHDT, YNNKEL (reference sequence). Here the CDR3 DNA reads TGTGCCAGCAGCCAAGGCCCGGGGAAATACGAGCAGTACTTC. It codes for CASSQGPGKYEQYF.

In this sample, this clone turned up a few times. The gene calls are TRBV6-6 and TRBJ2-5; D uncertain. The CDR3 covers 17 residues. Germline CDR1 is MNHNY and CDR2 is SVGAGI (reference sequence). The V end was cut by 5 bases, the J end by 1 base, with 20 bases between. The CDR3 sequence: CASSLPLGRHPQETQYF. CDR3 nucleotide sequence: TGTGCCAGCAGTCTCCCTTTGGGCAGGCACCCCCAAGAGACCCAGTACTTC.

This chain connects TRBV19 to TRBJ2-1, with D tentatively TRBD1 (6 bases). V gave up 3 bases and J gave up 4 bases, with 16 bases separating them. The CDR3 has 16 amino acids. Germline loops: CDR1 LNHDA, CDR2 SQIVND (reference sequence). CDR3 nucleotide sequence: TGTGCCAGTAGTATGGACCTATCAGGGGTATACAATGAGCAGTTCTTC. It codes for CASSMDLSGVYNEQFF.

This chain connects TRBV2 to TRBJ2-7; 7 nucleotides match TRBD2. Germline V gene data show CDR1 as SNHLY and CDR2 as FYNNEI. Trimming took 2 bases from V and 6 from J; bases not matched to a gene: 7. CDR3 length: 14 residues. This CDR3 reads CASSELGGSSEQYF. CDR3 bases: TGTGCCAGCAGTGAACTGGGCGGGAGTTCCGAGCAGTACTTC.

The V gene is TRBV4-1, the J gene TRBJ2-7, with a tentative D call TRBD1 (6 bases). The CDR3 totals 13 residues. CDR1 and CDR2 (germline): MGHRA, YSYEKL. V was shortened by 5 bases and J by 6 bases, with 14 bases between the two germline ends. CDR3 sequence (DNA): TGCGCCAGCAGCGGAGAGGGGGTGGTCGAGCAGTACTTC. Residues: CASSGEGVVEQYF.

The DNA of the CDR3 is TGTGCCAGCAGTTACTCCCGGGAAGGTGGCCACGAGCAGTACTTC. Amino acid sequence: CASSYSREGGHEQYF. The rearrangement links TRBV6-5 to TRBJ2-7; TRBD2 might be the D (5 bases). V lost 0 bases and J lost 5, with 14 bases in between. Germline CDR1 is MNHEY and CDR2 is SVGAGI. The CDR3 has 15 amino acids.

The rearrangement uses TRBV4-2 and TRBJ2-3; 9 bases map to TRBD2. This CDR3 is built from 16 residues. V lost 4 bases to trimming and J lost 4 bases; unmatched junction nucleotides: 9. Germline CDR1 and CDR2: LGHNA and YNFKEQ. This chain's CDR3 is CASSPIAGVRSDTQYF. The DNA of the CDR3 is TGTGCCAGCAGCCCAATAGCGGGAGTTCGGTCAGATACGCAGTATTTT.

CDR3 DNA: TGCGCCAGCAGCTTGTCAACTAGCGGGAGAAATGAGCAGTTCTTC. It translates to CASSLSTSGRNEQFF. The chain combines TRBV5-1 with TRBJ2-1; 11 bases line up with TRBD2. The germline CDR1 and CDR2 sequences are SGHRS and YFSETQ. With 1 base clipped from V and 7 bases from J, the junction kept 4 bases outside the gene matches. The CDR3 has 15 amino acids.

This clone was seen a few times. This chain uses TRBV3-1 (or the pseudogene TRBV3-2) with TRBJ1-1; 7 bases are a match to TRBD1. Germline trimming cut 4 bases from V and 6 bases from J; bases unmatched to any gene: 8. Germline-derived CDR1 and CDR2 are LGHDT and YNNKEL (reference sequence). The CDR3 is 14 amino acids. CDR3 DNA sequence: TGTGCCAGCAGCCCGAGACAGGGAACGGCTGAAGCTTTCTTT. Translating it yields CASSPRQGTAEAFF.

The V call is TRBV6-5, the J call TRBJ2-3; 7 positions match TRBD1. Germline CDR1 and CDR2: MNHEY and SVGAGI. The V and J ends lost 3 bases and 5 bases, in that order; junction bases with no gene match: 5. The CDR3 spans 14 residues. CDR3: CASSYDRAGDTQYF. The CDR3 DNA reads as TGTGCCAGCAGTTATGACAGGGCGGGAGATACGCAGTATTTT.

The chain is built from TRBV27 and TRBJ2-1; 10 bases line up with TRBD1. This CDR3 spans 16 amino acids. Unmatched junction bases numbered 9, after V lost 1 base and J lost 9 bases. Germline V gene data show CDR1 as MNHEY and CDR2 as SMNVEV (reference sequence). The CDR3 reads CASSLYGTGVVGEQFF. CDR3 DNA sequence: TGTGCCAGCAGTTTATACGGGACAGGGGTGGTTGGTGAGCAGTTCTTC.

V gene TRBV18 combines with J gene TRBJ1-3; tentative D call: TRBD1 (5 bases). Deletions cut 3 bases from V and 2 bases from J, with 8 bases between. CDR1 and CDR2 from the germline V gene are KGHSH and LQKENI. CDR3 length: 14 amino acids. CDR3 loop: CASSPGGPGNTIYF. CDR3 coding DNA: TGTGCCAGCTCACCGGGGGGACCTGGAAACACCATATATTTT.

This clone came up a few times. The chain combines TRBV9 with TRBJ2-7; 9 bases match TRBD1. In germline, CDR1 is SGDLS, CDR2 YYNGEE. The CDR3 totals 16 residues. After removal of 0 bases from V and 1 base from J, the junction contained 5 bases not matched to a gene. The CDR3: CASSVAGTGLSYEQYF. CDR3 DNA sequence: TGTGCCAGCAGCGTAGCCGGGACAGGGTTGTCCTACGAGCAGTACTTC.